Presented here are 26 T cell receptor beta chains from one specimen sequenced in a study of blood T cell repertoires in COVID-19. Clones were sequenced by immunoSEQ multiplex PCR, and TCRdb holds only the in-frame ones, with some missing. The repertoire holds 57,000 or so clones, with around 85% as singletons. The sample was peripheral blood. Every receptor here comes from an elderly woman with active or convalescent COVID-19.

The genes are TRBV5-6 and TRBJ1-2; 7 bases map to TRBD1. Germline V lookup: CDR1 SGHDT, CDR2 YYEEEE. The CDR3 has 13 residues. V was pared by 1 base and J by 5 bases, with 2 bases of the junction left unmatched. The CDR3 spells CASSLYRGYGYTF. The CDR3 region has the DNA TGTGCCAGCAGCTTGTACAGGGGTTATGGCTACACCTTC.

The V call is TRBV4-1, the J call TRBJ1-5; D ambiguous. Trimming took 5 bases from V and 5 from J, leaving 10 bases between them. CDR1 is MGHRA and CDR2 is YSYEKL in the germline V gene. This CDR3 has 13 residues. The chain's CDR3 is CASSSTRHQPQHF. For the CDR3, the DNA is TGCGCCAGCAGCTCCACACGCCATCAGCCCCAGCATTTT.

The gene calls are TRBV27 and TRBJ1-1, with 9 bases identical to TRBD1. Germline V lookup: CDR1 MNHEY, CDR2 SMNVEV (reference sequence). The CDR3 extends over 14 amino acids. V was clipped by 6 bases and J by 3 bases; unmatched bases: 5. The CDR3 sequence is CASRDRDRDTEAFF. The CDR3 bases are TGTGCCAGCAGGGACCGGGACAGGGACACTGAAGCTTTCTTT.

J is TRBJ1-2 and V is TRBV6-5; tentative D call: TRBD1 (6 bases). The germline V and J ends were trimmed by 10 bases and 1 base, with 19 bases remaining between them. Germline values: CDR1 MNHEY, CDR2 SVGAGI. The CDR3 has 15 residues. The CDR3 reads CATINIGGGNYGYTF. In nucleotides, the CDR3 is TGTGCCACCATAAACATAGGGGGGGGTAACTATGGCTACACCTTC.

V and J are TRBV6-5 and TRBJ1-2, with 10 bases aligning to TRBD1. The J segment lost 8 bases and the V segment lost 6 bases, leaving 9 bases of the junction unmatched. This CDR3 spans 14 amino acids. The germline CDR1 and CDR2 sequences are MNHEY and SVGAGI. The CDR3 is CASSRQGAVWGYTF. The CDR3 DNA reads TGTGCCAGCAGCCGACAGGGGGCAGTTTGGGGCTACACCTTC.

The CDR3 here is CASSRQANTIYF. The CDR3 region has the DNA TGTGCCAGCAGCCGCCAAGCAAACACCATATATTTT. The gene calls are TRBV12-3 or TRBV12-4 and TRBJ1-3; D gene ambiguous. The V and J ends lost 6 bases and 6 bases respectively, with 9 bases between them. The CDR3 extends over 12 amino acids.

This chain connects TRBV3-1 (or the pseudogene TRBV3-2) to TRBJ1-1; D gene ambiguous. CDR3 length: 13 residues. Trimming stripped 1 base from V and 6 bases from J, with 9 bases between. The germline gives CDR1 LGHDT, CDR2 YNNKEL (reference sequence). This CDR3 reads CASSQVQGAEAFF. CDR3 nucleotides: TGTGCCAGCAGCCAAGTCCAAGGAGCTGAAGCTTTCTTT.

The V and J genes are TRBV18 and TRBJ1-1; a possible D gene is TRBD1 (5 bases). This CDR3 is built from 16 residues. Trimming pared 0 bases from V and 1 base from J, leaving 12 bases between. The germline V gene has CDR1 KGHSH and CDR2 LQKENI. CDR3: CASSPPPGRGNTEAFF. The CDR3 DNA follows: TGTGCCAGCTCACCACCGCCAGGGAGGGGGAACACTGAAGCTTTCTTT.

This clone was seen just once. CDR3 nucleotide sequence: TGTGCCAGTAGTCCAACAGGGGGCGGCTACGAGCAGTACTTC. This codes for CASSPTGGGYEQYF. This chain uses TRBV19 with TRBJ2-7; the match to TRBD1 covers 9 bases. The CDR3 totals 14 residues. CDR1 is LNHDA and CDR2 is SQIVND in the germline V gene (reference sequence). V dropped 5 bases and J dropped 3; count of bases not matched to a gene: 5.

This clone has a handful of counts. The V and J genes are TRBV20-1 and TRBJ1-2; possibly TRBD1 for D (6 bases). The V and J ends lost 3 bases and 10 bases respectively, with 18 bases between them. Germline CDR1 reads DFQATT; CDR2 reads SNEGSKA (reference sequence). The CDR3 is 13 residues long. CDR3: CSASLSTGAFYTF. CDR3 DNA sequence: TGCAGTGCTAGTTTATCGACAGGTGCGTTCTACACCTTC.

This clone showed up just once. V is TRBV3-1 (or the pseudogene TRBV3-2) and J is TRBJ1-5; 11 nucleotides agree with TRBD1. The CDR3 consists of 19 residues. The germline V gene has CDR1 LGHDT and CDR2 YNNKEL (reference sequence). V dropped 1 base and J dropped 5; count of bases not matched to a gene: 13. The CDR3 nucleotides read TGTGCCAGCAGCCAAGGCAGGACAGGGGGCGCGGCGGTAGATCAGCCCCAGCATTTT. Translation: CASSQGRTGGAAVDQPQHF.

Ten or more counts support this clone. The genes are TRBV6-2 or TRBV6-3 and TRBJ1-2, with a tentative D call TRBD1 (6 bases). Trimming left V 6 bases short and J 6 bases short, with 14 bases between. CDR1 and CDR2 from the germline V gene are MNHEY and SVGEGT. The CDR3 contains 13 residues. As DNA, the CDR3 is TGTGCCAGCAGCTGGGGGCCGGCTGATGGCTACACCTTC. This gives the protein CASSWGPADGYTF.

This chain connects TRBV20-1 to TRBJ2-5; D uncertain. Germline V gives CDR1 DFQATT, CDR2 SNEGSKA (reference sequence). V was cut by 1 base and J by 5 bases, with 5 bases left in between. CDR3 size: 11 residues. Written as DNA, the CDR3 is TGCAGTGCTAGAGCAGCGGAGACCCAGTACTTC. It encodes CSARAAETQYF.

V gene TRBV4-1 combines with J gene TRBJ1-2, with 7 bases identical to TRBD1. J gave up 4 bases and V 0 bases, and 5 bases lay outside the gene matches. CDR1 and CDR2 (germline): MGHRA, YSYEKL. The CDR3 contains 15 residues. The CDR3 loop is CASSQEGRDSYGYTF. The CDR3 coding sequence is TGCGCCAGCAGCCAAGAAGGCAGGGACAGCTATGGCTACACCTTC.

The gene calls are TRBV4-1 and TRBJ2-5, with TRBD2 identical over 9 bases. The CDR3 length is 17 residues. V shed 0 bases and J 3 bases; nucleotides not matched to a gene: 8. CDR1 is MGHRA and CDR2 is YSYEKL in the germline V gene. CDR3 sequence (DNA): TGCGCCAGCAGCCAAGACCCAGGCGGGGGGGCCGAAGAGACCCAGTACTTC. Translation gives CASSQDPGGGAEETQYF.

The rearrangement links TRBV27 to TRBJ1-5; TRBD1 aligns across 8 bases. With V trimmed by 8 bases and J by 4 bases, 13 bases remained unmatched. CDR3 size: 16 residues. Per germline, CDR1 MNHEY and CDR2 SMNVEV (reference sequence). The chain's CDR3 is CASSPDRAGPNQPQHF. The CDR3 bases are TGTGCCAGCTCCCCGGACAGGGCAGGACCAAATCAGCCCCAGCATTTT.

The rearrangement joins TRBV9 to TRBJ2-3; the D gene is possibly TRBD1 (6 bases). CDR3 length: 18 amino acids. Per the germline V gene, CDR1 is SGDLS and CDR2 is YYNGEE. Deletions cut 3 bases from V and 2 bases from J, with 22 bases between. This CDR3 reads CASSATGGHLYSTDTQYF. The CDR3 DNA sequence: TGTGCCAGCAGCGCAACTGGGGGCCACCTGTATTCCACAGATACGCAGTATTTT.

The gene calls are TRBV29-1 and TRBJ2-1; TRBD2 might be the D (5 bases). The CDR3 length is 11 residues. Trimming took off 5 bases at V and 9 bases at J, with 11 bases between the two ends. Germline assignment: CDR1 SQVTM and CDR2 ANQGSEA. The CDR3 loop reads CSVRRGGEQFF. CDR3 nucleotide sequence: TGCAGCGTTCGACGGGGTGGTGAGCAGTTCTTC.

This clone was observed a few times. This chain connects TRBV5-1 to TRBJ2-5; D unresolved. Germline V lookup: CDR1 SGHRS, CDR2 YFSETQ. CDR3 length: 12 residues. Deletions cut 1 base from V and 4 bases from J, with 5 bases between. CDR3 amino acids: CASSLNRETQYF. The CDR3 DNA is TGCGCCAGCAGCTTGAATCGAGAGACCCAGTACTTC.

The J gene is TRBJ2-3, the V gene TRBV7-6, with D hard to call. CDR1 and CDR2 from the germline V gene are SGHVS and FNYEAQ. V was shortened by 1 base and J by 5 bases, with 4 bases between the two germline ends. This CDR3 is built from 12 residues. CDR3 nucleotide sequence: TGTGCCAGCAGCTTAGATCGAGATACGCAGTATTTT. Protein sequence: CASSLDRDTQYF. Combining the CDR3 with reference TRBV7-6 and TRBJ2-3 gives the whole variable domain GAGVSQSPRYKVTKRGQDVALRCDPISGHVSLYWYRQALGQGPEFLTYFNYEAQQDKSGLPNDRFSAERPEGSISTLTIQRTEQRDSAMYRCASSLDRDTQYFGPGTRLTVL.

The DNA of the CDR3 is TGTGCCAGCAGTTACAGGAAGGGCGGGGAGCAGTACTTC. This encodes CASSYRKGGEQYF. J is TRBJ2-7 and V is TRBV6-5; TRBD2 is a possible D gene (5 bases). The CDR3 is 13 amino acids. CDR1 is MNHEY and CDR2 is SVGAGI in the germline V gene. Trimming took 2 bases from V and 7 from J, leaving 12 bases between them.

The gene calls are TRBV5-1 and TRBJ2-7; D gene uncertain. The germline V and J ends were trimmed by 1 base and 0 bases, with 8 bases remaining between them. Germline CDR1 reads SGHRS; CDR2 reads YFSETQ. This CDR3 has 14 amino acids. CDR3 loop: CASSLRSPSYEQYF. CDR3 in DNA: TGCGCCAGCAGCTTGAGGAGTCCCTCCTACGAGCAGTACTTC.

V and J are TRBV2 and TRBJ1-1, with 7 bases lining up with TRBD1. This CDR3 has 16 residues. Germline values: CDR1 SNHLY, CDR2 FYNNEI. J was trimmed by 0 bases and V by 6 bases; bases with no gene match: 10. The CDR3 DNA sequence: TGTGCCAGCAGATGGGACAGACAGTTCATGAACACTGAAGCTTTCTTT. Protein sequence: CASRWDRQFMNTEAFF.

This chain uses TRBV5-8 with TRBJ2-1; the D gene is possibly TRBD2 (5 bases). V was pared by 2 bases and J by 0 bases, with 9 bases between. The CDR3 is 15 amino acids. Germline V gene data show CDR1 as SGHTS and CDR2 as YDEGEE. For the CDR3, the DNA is TGTGCCAGCAGCTTACTAGGAAGCTCCTACAATGAGCAGTTCTTC. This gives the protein CASSLLGSSYNEQFF.

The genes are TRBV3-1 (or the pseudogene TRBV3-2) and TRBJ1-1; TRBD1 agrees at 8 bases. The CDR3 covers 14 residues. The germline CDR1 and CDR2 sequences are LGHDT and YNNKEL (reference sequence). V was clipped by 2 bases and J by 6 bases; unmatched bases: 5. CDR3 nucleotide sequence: TGTGCCAGCAGCCAACAGGACAGGGAGGCTGAAGCTTTCTTT. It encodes CASSQQDREAEAFF.

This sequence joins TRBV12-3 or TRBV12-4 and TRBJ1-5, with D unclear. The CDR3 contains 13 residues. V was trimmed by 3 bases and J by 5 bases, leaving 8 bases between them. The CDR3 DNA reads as TGTGCCAGCAGTTTCGGTCTTTATCAGCCCCAGCATTTT. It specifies CASSFGLYQPQHF.